The 29 T cell receptor beta chains reported below all come from one sample, sequenced in a study of T cell changes during pregnancy in multiple sclerosis. Method: immunoSEQ multiplex PCR; TCRdb's copy keeps in-frame clones and lacks some. The data show over 50,000 clones, approximately 90% seen once. The sequencing here drew on peripheral blood, taken after pregnancy. Receptor source: a female donor with multiple sclerosis, enrolled in a pregnancy study.

This clone was found a few times. The chain links TRBV19 to TRBJ1-4; no firm D call. The germline V gene encodes CDR1 LNHDA and CDR2 SQIVND (reference sequence). V lost 6 bases and J 0 bases, leaving 11 bases between the germline ends. The CDR3 spans 15 residues. CDR3 nucleotide sequence: TGTGCCAGTAGGACTGACGGAGCAACTAATGAAAAACTGTTTTTT. Amino acids: CASRTDGATNEKLFF.

V and J are TRBV5-1 and TRBJ1-5, with D uncertain. The CDR3 covers 16 residues. Deletions cut 0 bases from V and 1 base from J, with 11 bases between. The germline gives CDR1 SGHRS, CDR2 YFSETQ. In DNA, the CDR3 is TGCGCCAGCAGCTTGGAGGAGGATCCGAGCAATCAGCCCCAGCATTTT. Residues: CASSLEEDPSNQPQHF.

CDR3 sequence reads: CASSLPSTGSSEQYF. The CDR3 nucleotides read TGTGCCAGCAGTCTACCCTCGACAGGTTCGAGTGAGCAGTACTTC. This rearrangement joins TRBV27 to TRBJ2-7, with a weak D call TRBD1 (6 bases). CDR1 is MNHEY, CDR2 SMNVEV, per germline (reference sequence). Trimming cost V 5 bases and J 7 bases, with 21 bases left between them. CDR3 length: 15 residues.

V and J are TRBV30 and TRBJ1-6; 7 nucleotides agree with TRBD1. Germline lookup yields CDR1 GTSNPN and CDR2 SVGIG (reference sequence). The CDR3 runs to 13 residues. V shed 5 bases, J shed 14 bases, and the junction held 12 bases outside the gene matches. This CDR3 is CAWHRDSIRSLHF. Here the CDR3 DNA reads TGTGCCTGGCACCGGGACAGTATTCGGTCCCTCCACTTT.

V is TRBV6-1 and J is TRBJ2-7, with 8 bases fitting TRBD1. With V trimmed by 1 base and J by 6 bases, 8 bases remained unmatched. Germline V gene lookup returns CDR1 MNHNS and CDR2 SASEGT. CDR3 length: 15 amino acids. The CDR3 spells CASSEVGQGASEQYF. In DNA, the CDR3 is TGTGCCAGCAGTGAAGTGGGGCAGGGGGCCTCCGAGCAGTACTTC.

This clone was detected only once. The genes are TRBV7-2 and TRBJ1-1, with TRBD1 matching over 8 bases. The CDR3 sequence is 14 residues long. Germline CDR1 reads SGHTA; CDR2 reads FQGNSA. J lost 6 bases, V lost 5 bases, and 8 bases had no gene match. The CDR3 DNA is TGTGCCAGCAGCCCGGACAGGGAGATACCTGAAGCTTTCTTT. Translating gives CASSPDREIPEAFF.

The rearrangement links TRBV2 to TRBJ1-1, with D perhaps TRBD1 (5 bases). CDR1 is SNHLY, CDR2 FYNNEI, per germline. Trimming took off 10 bases at V and 3 bases at J, with 15 bases between the two ends. The CDR3 covers 13 residues. The CDR3 coding sequence is TGTGCCACTGCGACAGAGCAGGACACTGAAGCTTTCTTT. Translated, it gives CATATEQDTEAFF.

J is TRBJ1-6 and V is TRBV6-1, with D perhaps TRBD1 (5 bases). The CDR3 runs to 15 residues. Germline V gene data show CDR1 as MNHNS and CDR2 as SASEGT. The germline V and J ends were trimmed by 2 bases and 7 bases, with 12 bases remaining between them. CDR3 bases: TGTGCCAGCAGTGAATTGGCAGGGCAAAATTCACCCCTCCACTTT. Translated: CASSELAGQNSPLHF.

This chain connects TRBV2 to TRBJ2-2; D is possibly TRBD1 (6 bases). Trimming shortened V by 5 bases and J by 6 bases, and 10 bases separated the two germline ends. The CDR3 is 13 residues long. Germline CDR1 and CDR2: SNHLY and FYNNEI. This chain's CDR3 is CASSLQGSGELFF. CDR3 nucleotide sequence: TGTGCCAGCAGTTTACAGGGCTCCGGGGAGCTGTTTTTT.

The chain has TRBV30 and TRBJ2-7; TRBD1 might be the D (6 bases). Germline V gene sequence: CDR1 GTSNPN, CDR2 SVGIG (reference sequence). With 2 bases removed from V and 3 bases from J, the gap between germline ends came to 17 bases. This CDR3 has 15 residues. In DNA, the CDR3 is TGTGCCTGGAGTTCCCGGGACACGCTGGGCTACGAGCAGTACTTC. Its protein product is CAWSSRDTLGYEQYF.

This clone occurred a few times. CDR3 in DNA: TGTGCCAGTCGACAGGACCCCTCCGAGCAGTACTTC. Its protein is CASRQDPSEQYF. J is TRBJ2-7 and V is TRBV19; possible D gene TRBD1, 6 bases. The germline V gene encodes CDR1 LNHDA and CDR2 SQIVND (reference sequence). Trimming took 8 bases from V and 6 from J, leaving 14 bases between them. The CDR3 consists of 12 residues.

The V gene is TRBV28, the J gene TRBJ1-1; the match to TRBD1 covers 7 bases. Trimming cost V 5 bases and J 0 bases; bases outside gene matches: 9. Germline V gene data show CDR1 as MDHEN and CDR2 as SYDVKM. The CDR3 totals 16 residues. CDR3 region: CASSPGTAVMNTEAFF. The CDR3, as DNA: TGTGCCAGCAGTCCAGGGACAGCCGTTATGAACACTGAAGCTTTCTTT.

V usage is TRBV6-5 and J usage is TRBJ2-7; 9 nucleotides align to TRBD2. Looked up from germline, CDR1 is MNHEY and CDR2 is SVGAGI. The CDR3 spans 15 residues. With 5 bases clipped from V and 2 bases from J, the junction kept 7 bases outside the gene matches. This CDR3 is CASSPLGGGAYEQYF. In DNA form, the CDR3 reads TGTGCCAGCAGTCCCCTCGGCGGGGGGGCCTACGAGCAGTACTTC.

This rearrangement joins TRBV5-5 to TRBJ1-1; tentative D call: TRBD1 (6 bases). The germline gives CDR1 SGHKS, CDR2 YYEKEE (reference sequence). CDR3 length equals 13 residues. V lost 5 bases and J lost 1, with 9 bases in between. The chain's CDR3 is CASRSGQNTEAFF. The CDR3 coding sequence is TGTGCCAGCAGGTCGGGACAGAACACTGAAGCTTTCTTT.

The chain carries TRBV7-8 and TRBJ1-5, with TRBD1 identical over 8 bases. This CDR3 comprises 16 residues. Germline V gene data show CDR1 as SGHVS and CDR2 as FQNEAQ. Trimming took 1 base from V and 4 from J; bases not matched to a gene: 6. The CDR3 sequence is CASSLGETGVNQPQHF. The CDR3 DNA reads as TGTGCCAGCAGCTTAGGGGAGACAGGGGTGAATCAGCCCCAGCATTTT.

This clone appeared a single time. The rearrangement links TRBV10-3 to TRBJ2-2, with TRBD2 matching 10 bases. With 3 bases clipped from V and 1 base from J, the junction kept 5 bases outside the gene matches. This CDR3 is 17 amino acids long. The germline V gene encodes CDR1 ENHRY and CDR2 SYGVKD. The CDR3 DNA reads as TGTGCCATCAGTGAACGTAGCGGGGGGCAGAACACCGGGGAGCTGTTTTTT. Its translation: CAISERSGGQNTGELFF.

V usage is TRBV10-3 and J usage is TRBJ2-1; 11 positions agree with TRBD2. CDR1 is ENHRY and CDR2 is SYGVKD in the germline V gene. The CDR3 spans 14 residues. V dropped 10 bases and J dropped 2; count of bases not matched to a gene: 4. The CDR3 nucleotides read TGTGCCAGCAAACTAGCGGGGGCCTACAATGAGCAGTTCTTC. It codes for CASKLAGAYNEQFF.

The V and J genes are TRBV5-6 and TRBJ1-1; D ambiguous. Germline V gene sequence: CDR1 SGHDT, CDR2 YYEEEE. The CDR3 covers 13 residues. The germline V and J ends were trimmed by 2 bases and 0 bases, with 5 bases remaining between them. CDR3 bases: TGTGCCAGCAGCTTATTCGTGAACACTGAAGCTTTCTTT. It encodes CASSLFVNTEAFF.

The V and J genes are TRBV27 and TRBJ1-5, with D maybe TRBD1 (6 bases). Germline assignment: CDR1 MNHEY and CDR2 SMNVEV (reference sequence). The CDR3 covers 14 residues. Trimming removed 6 bases from V and 9 bases from J, with 18 bases in between. The CDR3: CASSVTGRLGPQHF. CDR3 nucleotides: TGTGCCAGCAGCGTAACAGGGAGACTTGGGCCCCAGCATTTT.

This clone was counted a few times. This rearrangement joins TRBV20-1 to TRBJ1-2; D gene uncertain. This CDR3 has 11 amino acids. Germline CDR1 reads DFQATT; CDR2 reads SNEGSKA (reference sequence). The V end was cut by 6 bases, the J end by 5 bases, with 10 bases between. CDR3: CSASGRYGYTF. CDR3 DNA sequence: TGCAGTGCCTCGGGGAGATATGGCTACACCTTC.

V usage is TRBV10-3 and J usage is TRBJ1-5; 10 bases are shared with TRBD1. This CDR3 contains 16 residues. The germline gives CDR1 ENHRY, CDR2 SYGVKD. J gave up 5 bases and V 0 bases, and 4 bases lay outside the gene matches. This chain's CDR3 is CAISESPDRGHQPQHF. The CDR3 bases are TGTGCCATCAGTGAGTCTCCCGACAGGGGGCATCAGCCCCAGCATTTT.

CDR3 residues: CASTSGGTTEAFF. The CDR3 DNA reads as TGTGCCAGCACCTCGGGAGGGACCACTGAAGCTTTCTTT. The chain joins TRBV7-9 to TRBJ1-1; possible D gene TRBD1, 5 bases. The CDR3 extends over 13 amino acids. Trimming shortened V by 7 bases and J by 4 bases, and 13 bases separated the two germline ends. Germline V gene lookup returns CDR1 SEHNR and CDR2 FQNEAQ (reference sequence). The whole variable domain, remainder taken from reference TRBV7-9 and TRBJ1-1, is DTGVSQNPRHKITKRGQNVTFRCDPISEHNRLYWYRQTLGQGPEFLTYFQNEAQLEKSRLLSDRFSAERPKGSFSTLEIQRTEQGDSAMYLCASTSGGTTEAFFGQGTRLTVV.

The genes are TRBV7-3 and TRBJ2-1; D may be TRBD1 (6 bases). CDR1 is SGHTA, CDR2 FQGTGA, per germline. Trimming left V 1 base short and J 4 bases short, with 8 bases between. This CDR3 contains 14 residues. CDR3 sequence: CASSLIGGYNEQFF. The CDR3 coding sequence is TGTGCCAGCAGCTTAATAGGGGGATACAATGAGCAGTTCTTC.

The rearrangement joins TRBV28 to TRBJ2-7; TRBD1 matches at 8 bases. Per germline, CDR1 MDHEN and CDR2 SYDVKM. The CDR3 runs 14 residues. Trimming at V came to 10 bases and at J to 2 bases, leaving 10 bases not matched to a gene. This CDR3 is CATARQGFPYEQYF. In DNA, the CDR3 is TGTGCCACCGCCAGACAGGGGTTTCCCTACGAGCAGTACTTC.

In nucleotides, the CDR3 is TGTGCCAGCAGCCGTCGGGACAGTGGGGGCTCCTACGAGCAGTACTTC. Translated, it gives CASSRRDSGGSYEQYF. The gene calls are TRBV14 and TRBJ2-7; 7 bases align to TRBD1. The CDR3 consists of 16 residues. CDR1 SGHDN and CDR2 FVKESK come from the germline V gene. The V and J ends lost 4 bases and 0 bases, in that order; junction bases with no gene match: 9.

The chain combines TRBV5-1 with TRBJ1-2; TRBD1 is a possible D gene (5 bases). The CDR3 is 15 residues long. Germline values: CDR1 SGHRS, CDR2 YFSETQ. V was clipped by 0 bases and J by 6 bases, with 15 bases between them. CDR3 DNA sequence: TGCGCCAGCAGCTTGGCCAACCAGGGTTGGGATGGCTACACCTTC. Amino acids: CASSLANQGWDGYTF.

This rearrangement joins TRBV5-6 to TRBJ2-3; TRBD2 matches at 9 bases. The germline V gene encodes CDR1 SGHDT and CDR2 YYEEEE. This CDR3 has 15 residues. The trim removed 3 bases at V and 8 bases at J, leaving 10 bases unmatched. CDR3 amino acids: CASSSPSGAHPTQYF. CDR3 in DNA: TGTGCCAGCAGCTCCCCTAGCGGGGCCCACCCTACGCAGTATTTT.

This clone was seen a single time. This chain connects TRBV30 to TRBJ1-5; no definite D call. V dropped 1 base and J dropped 5 bases, with 9 bases sitting between them. Germline loops: CDR1 GTSNPN, CDR2 SVGIG (reference sequence). The CDR3 is 13 residues long. CDR3 DNA sequence: TGTGCCTGGAGTGGAGGGTACCATCAGCCCCAGCATTTT. Its translation: CAWSGGYHQPQHF.

This clone showed up just a few times. The V and J genes are TRBV18 and TRBJ1-1, with TRBD1 matching 8 bases. With 6 bases clipped from V and 1 base from J, the junction kept 4 bases outside the gene matches. This CDR3 contains 14 residues. In germline, CDR1 is KGHSH, CDR2 LQKENI. The CDR3 region has the DNA TGTGCCAGCTCGGCCGGGACAGGGAACACTGAAGCTTTCTTT. Translating gives CASSAGTGNTEAFF.